The sequence of this T cell receptor beta chain was determined in a study of blood T cell repertoires in COVID-19. In germline, CDR1 is MNHNS, CDR2 SASEGT. The CDR3 covers 12 residues. The germline V and J ends were trimmed by 3 bases and 7 bases, with 9 bases remaining between them. Some clones are missing from TCRdb's copy, which holds only in-frame ones; the method was immunoSEQ multiplex PCR. The sample holds fewer than 500,000 clones, approximately 90% seen once. This receptor was identified in a woman aged 30 to 39 with active or convalescent COVID-19. The gene calls are TRBV6-1 and TRBJ1-2; maybe TRBD1 (6 bases). The sequenced sample was peripheral blood. Here the CDR3 reads CASSDQGFGYTF. CDR3 DNA sequence: TGTGCCAGCAGTGATCAGGGGTTTGGCTACACCTTC.